A selection of T cell receptor beta chains follows, all from one sample in a study of control samples from healthy donors and cancer patients. Libraries were prepared by immunoSEQ multiplex PCR; TCRdb keeps only in-frame clonotypes and omits some of them. The data hold around 80,000 clones, with approximately 87% observed a single time. Sequenced sample: blood. The receptor source for this set is a man aged 45-65 years in good health. CDR3s include the opening cysteine and the closing phenylalanine or tryptophan. A D gene is named only where the DNA matches it firmly. Expanded clones get a size class; other rows say once, few or many, or leave the size out.

abundance | d_gene | j_gene | v_gene | CDR3aa | CDR3nt
- | TRBD1 | TRBJ1-3 | TRBV9 | CASSVDRAPGNTIYF | TGTGCCAGCAGCGTGGACAGGGCACCTGGAAACACCATATATTTT
- | - | TRBJ2-1 | TRBV7-2 | CASSLIVGDEQFF | TGTGCCAGCAGCTTAATAGTGGGCGATGAGCAGTTCTTC
once | - | TRBJ2-5 | TRBV9 | CASSVAIGQETQYF | TGTGCCAGCAGCGTAGCTATAGGGCAAGAGACCCAGTACTTC
- | TRBD1 | TRBJ1-1 | TRBV5-3 | CASLTRDRGPRGTEAFF | TGTGCCAGTCTGACCCGGGACAGGGGGCCCCGGGGCACTGAAGCTTTCTTT
- | - | TRBJ2-7 | TRBV5-5 | CASTPRSQAYEQYF | TGTGCCAGCACCCCGAGGTCCCAGGCCTACGAGCAGTACTTC
- | - | TRBJ2-3 | TRBV6-5 | CASSTVSASNTQYF | TGTGCCAGCAGTACGGTATCAGCGTCTAATACGCAGTATTTT
- | - | TRBJ1-5 | TRBV4-1 | CASSPLMEGGTWQPQHF | TGCGCCAGCAGCCCCCTGATGGAGGGGGGAACATGGCAGCCCCAGCATTTT
- | - | TRBJ2-1 | TRBV11-3 | CASSLDRLGERRGYNEQFF | TGTGCCAGCAGCTTAGATCGCCTGGGGGAGCGGAGGGGCTACAATGAGCAGTTCTTC
- | - | TRBJ1-5 | TRBV7-2 | CASSLRGGPNQPQHF | TGTGCCAGCAGCTTGAGGGGGGGCCCCAATCAGCCCCAGCATTTT
- | - | TRBJ2-1 | TRBV5-1 | CASSLDLGAPYNEQFF | TGCGCCAGCAGCTTGGATCTGGGGGCCCCGTACAATGAGCAGTTCTTC
- | - | TRBJ1-4 | TRBV5-4 | CASSVGLRGEKLFF | TGTGCCAGCAGCGTGGGACTGCGAGGGGAAAAACTGTTTTTT
- | - | TRBJ1-2 | TRBV5-5 | CASSPNPGNRYGYTF | TGTGCCAGCAGCCCTAACCCAGGGAACCGCTATGGCTACACCTTC